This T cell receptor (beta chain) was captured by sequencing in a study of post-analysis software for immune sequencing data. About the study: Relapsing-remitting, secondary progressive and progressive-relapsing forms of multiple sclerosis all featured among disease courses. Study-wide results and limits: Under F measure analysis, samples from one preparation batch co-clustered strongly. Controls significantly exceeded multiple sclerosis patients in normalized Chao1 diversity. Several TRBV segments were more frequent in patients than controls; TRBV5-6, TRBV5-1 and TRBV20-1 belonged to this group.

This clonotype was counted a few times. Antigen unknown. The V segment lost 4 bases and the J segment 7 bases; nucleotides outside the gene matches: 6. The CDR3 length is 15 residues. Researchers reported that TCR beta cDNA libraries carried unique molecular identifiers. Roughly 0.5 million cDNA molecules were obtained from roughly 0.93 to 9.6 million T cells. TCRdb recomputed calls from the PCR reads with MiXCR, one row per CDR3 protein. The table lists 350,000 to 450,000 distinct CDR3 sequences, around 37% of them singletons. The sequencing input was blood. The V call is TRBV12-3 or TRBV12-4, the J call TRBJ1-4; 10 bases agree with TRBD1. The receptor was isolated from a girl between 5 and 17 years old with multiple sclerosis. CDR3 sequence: CASSYGQGGSEKLFF. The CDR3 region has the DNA TGTGCCAGCAGTTACGGACAGGGGGGGAGTGAAAAACTGTTTTTT.